This TCR beta chain appears in the sequencing data of a study of T cell responses to AZD1222 COVID-19 vaccine. Broader study findings: Recipients of AZD1222 seropositive at baseline numbered only 6 or 7.

Worth noting for this clone: Its cognate antigen is unknown.

The germline V gene has CDR1 SGDLS and CDR2 YYNGEE. This CDR3 spans 15 amino acids. V was pared by 0 bases and J by 8 bases, with 8 bases of the junction left unmatched. Only in-frame clones appear in the TCRdb table, and some are missing; sequencing was by immunoSEQ multiplex PCR. The sample includes roughly 96,000 clones, 88% of them seen just once. The chain uses TRBV9 and TRBJ2-7; 10 bases line up with TRBD1. This clonotype originated in an adult who received the AZD1222 COVID-19 vaccine. The specimen comprised peripheral blood, sampled 28 days after the second AZD1222 dose. The CDR3 region is CASSVVGDRGGKQYF. The DNA for the CDR3 is TGTGCCAGCAGCGTAGTAGGGGACAGGGGAGGGAAGCAGTACTTC.